This TCR beta chain stems from a study of cytomegalovirus exposure and HLA in healthy donors. On the study more broadly: The 100 to 150 validation repertoires and the 666 first-cohort repertoires shared a platform, a later analysis reported. Findings of the study overall: Around 160 TCR beta chains were listed as cytomegalovirus-associated. Accounts indicate the classifier identified cytomegalovirus status with strong specificity and sensitivity.

Sequenced by immunoSEQ multiplex PCR; TCRdb stores in-frame clones only, minus some. This table has some 140,000 clones, over 80% appearing once. Of note for this clone: Its matching antigen is unknown.

Germline V gives CDR1 SGHNT, CDR2 YYREEE (reference sequence). The CDR3 consists of 12 residues. The V segment lost 3 bases and the J segment 5 bases; nucleotides outside the gene matches: 0. The chain couples TRBV5-4 to TRBJ1-1; the match to TRBD1 covers 8 bases. Sequencing was carried out using PBMCs. This receptor was taken from a young woman in good health and CMV-seropositive. The CDR3 sequence is CASSWDRTEAFF. CDR3 bases: TGTGCCAGCAGCTGGGACAGGACTGAAGCTTTCTTT.